The entry below describes one T cell receptor beta chain. The length of the CDR3 is 15 residues. Germline V gene lookup returns CDR1 SGHNT and CDR2 YYREEE (reference sequence). J gave up 1 base and V 4 bases, and 5 bases lay outside the gene matches. Clones were sequenced by immunoSEQ multiplex PCR, and TCRdb holds only the in-frame ones, with some missing. The data contain more than 12,000 clones, more than 45% of them singletons. This sample is part of a study of cytotoxic CD8 clonotypes in ibrutinib-treated CLL. This chain connects TRBV5-4 to TRBJ1-1, with TRBD1 identical over 9 bases. Sample: PBMCs, taken at a roughly 22-month disease-progression time point, from a patient treated with ibrutinib. The TCR sequence derives from a human donor with chronic lymphocytic leukemia. The DNA of the CDR3 is TGTGCCAGCAGCCCCGACAGGGGGGCGAACACTGAAGCTTTCTTT. Protein sequence: CASSPDRGANTEAFF.